This T cell receptor beta chain was captured by sequencing in a study of T-cell reconstitution after alpha-beta-depleted transplantation in children. Germline CDR1 and CDR2: SEHNR and FQNEAQ (reference sequence). CDR3 size: 13 residues. Deletions cut 1 base from V and 9 bases from J, with 10 bases between. Library preparation (for TCRbeta) was performed with unique molecular identifiers. Each CDR3 protein gets one entry after TCRdb re-called the PCR reads with MiXCR. Altogether about 980,000 distinct CDR3 sequences are present, roughly 29% being singletons, with the ten largest covering about 28%. Whole-study results and caveats: The high TCRbeta diversity at day 60 in some patients came from surviving recipient T cells and thymic progenitors. Fresh T-cell production supplied most of the T-cell counts and diversity seen one year after transplant. The study reportedly traced alpha-beta T cells about two months after transplant to several hundred expanded graft clones.

This clonotype was counted once. Its specificity is unknown. This TCR was sampled from a boy younger than two who had a stem cell transplant for SCID, so the T cells may come from the graft donor. The sequences come from PBMCs, mostly from graft donor cells, collected 360 days after TCRalphabeta/CD19-depleted stem cell transplant. The chain joins TRBV7-9 to TRBJ2-1; no firm D call. Here the CDR3 reads CASSLDSVFEQFF. CDR3 coding DNA: TGTGCCAGCAGCTTAGACTCCGTATTTGAGCAGTTCTTC.